The 9 T cell receptor beta chains below all came from one sample that was sequenced in a study of T cell responses to AZD1222 COVID-19 vaccine. Repertoires were generated with immunoSEQ multiplex PCR, while TCRdb's copy carries only in-frame clones and drops some. Seen here are 120,000 or so clones, around 91% observed once, and the top ten hold nearly 4.5%. Sequences were derived from peripheral blood, sampled on day 0 of MenACWY control vaccination. The source is an adult in good health.

The chain joins TRBV12-3 or TRBV12-4 to TRBJ1-5; D perhaps matches TRBD1 (6 bases). CDR3 length: 12 residues. With 6 bases removed from V and 11 bases from J, the gap between germline ends came to 14 bases. The CDR3 nucleotides are TGTGCCAGCAGCAGACAGGTTGCAGCCCAGCATTTT. Translation gives CASSRQVAAQHF.

The chain employs TRBV5-1 and TRBJ1-2, with D maybe TRBD1 (6 bases). Trimming pared 0 bases from V and 3 bases from J, leaving 12 bases between. The germline V gene has CDR1 SGHRS and CDR2 YFSETQ. The CDR3 is 15 amino acids. DNA for the CDR3: TGCGCCAGCAGCTTGGAAAAGGGGGTCGACTATGGCTACACCTTC. Its protein is CASSLEKGVDYGYTF.

The V call is TRBV5-4, the J call TRBJ1-1; 9 nucleotides align to TRBD1. From germline, CDR1 is SGHNT and CDR2 YYREEE (reference sequence). The junction had 10 bases not matched to a gene; V was cut back by 4 bases and J by 3 bases. The CDR3 extends over 16 amino acids. CDR3 sequence reads: CASSHPLGDRDTEAFF. The CDR3, as DNA: TGTGCCAGCAGCCATCCATTGGGGGACAGGGACACTGAAGCTTTCTTT.

V usage is TRBV18 and J usage is TRBJ1-5, with TRBD1 identical over 10 bases. J gave up 9 bases and V 4 bases, and 6 bases lay outside the gene matches. Germline CDR1 is KGHSH and CDR2 is LQKENI. The CDR3 runs 14 residues. The CDR3 spells CASSQQGQGPPQHF. The CDR3 region has the DNA TGTGCCAGCTCACAGCAGGGACAGGGGCCGCCCCAGCATTTT. The entire variable domain, with the rest obtained from reference TRBV18 and TRBJ1-5, is as follows: NAGVMQNPRHLVRRRGQEARLRCSPMKGHSHVYWYRQLPEEGLKFMVYLQKENIIDESGMPKERFSAEFPKEGPSILRIQQVVRGDSAAYFCASSQQGQGPPQHFGDGTRLSIL.

This clone has only a few counts. This rearrangement joins TRBV6-1 to TRBJ2-6, with D possibly TRBD1 on 5 matching bases. This CDR3 region has 15 residues. Trimming cost V 2 bases and J 2 bases, with 7 bases left between them. Germline V gives CDR1 MNHNS, CDR2 SASEGT. The CDR3 nucleotides are TGTGCCAGCAGTGAACAGGGCGCTGGGGCCAACGTCCTGACTTTC. Its protein product is CASSEQGAGANVLTF.

The rearrangement links TRBV6-4 to TRBJ1-1, with D tentatively TRBD1 (6 bases). From germline, CDR1 is MRHNA and CDR2 SNTAGT. The CDR3 covers 15 residues. The V end was cut by 6 bases, the J end by 5 bases, with 19 bases between. As DNA, the CDR3 is TGTGCCAGCAGCCGGGGAGCCAGGGGAGATACTGAAGCTTTCTTT. This encodes CASSRGARGDTEAFF.

The chain combines TRBV28 with TRBJ2-7, with D tentatively TRBD2 (6 bases). Germline CDR1 and CDR2: MDHEN and SYDVKM. V lost 2 bases and J 0 bases, leaving 11 bases between the germline ends. This CDR3 has 15 residues. CDR3: CASSLLSGSSYEQYF. The CDR3 coding sequence is TGTGCCAGCAGTTTACTATCCGGGAGCTCCTACGAGCAGTACTTC. Complete variable domain (other parts from reference TRBV28 and TRBJ2-7): DVKVTQSSRYLVKRTGEKVFLECVQDMDHENMFWYRQDPGLGLRLIYFSYDVKMKEKGDIPEGYSVSREKKERFSLILESASTNQTSMYLCASSLLSGSSYEQYFGPGTRLTVT.

CDR3 in DNA: TGTGCCAGCAGCTTGTCCCCCGATCAGCCCCAGCATTTT. Translated, it gives CASSLSPDQPQHF. The chain carries TRBV5-6 and TRBJ1-5; D gene uncertain. Between the trimmed V and J ends, which lost 1 base and 5 bases, there was a span of 7 bases. CDR1 is SGHDT, CDR2 YYEEEE, per germline. CDR3 length equals 13 residues.

V gene TRBV19 combines with J gene TRBJ2-1; D perhaps matches TRBD1 (5 bases). Trimming removed 6 bases at V and 3 bases at J, with 12 bases between. CDR3 length equals 14 residues. CDR1 and CDR2 (germline): LNHDA, SQIVND (reference sequence). For the CDR3, the DNA is TGTGCCAGTAGAAAGGGGTCGGGCTACAATGAGCAGTTCTTC. Encoded protein: CASRKGSGYNEQFF.